These 26 T cell receptor beta chains share one sample of origin, sequenced in a study of T cells in Graves' hyperthyroidism and ophthalmopathy. Using RNA transcripts as the source, TCR beta CDR3 regions were amplified. Researchers ran a first-round RT-PCR on the TCR CDR3 using the HTBI primer set. TCRdb re-derived calls from the multiplex PCR reads in MiXCR, one entry per CDR3 protein. The table records more than 550,000 distinct CDR3 sequences, under 20% of them present only once. The sequencing sample was made of blood. These receptors all come from a woman aged 45-65 years with Graves' hyperthyroidism that later progressed to Graves' ophthalmopathy.

This clonotype was picked up many times. This chain joins TRBV12-3 or TRBV12-4 and TRBJ2-1, with TRBD1 identical over 9 bases. J lost 7 bases, V lost 8 bases, and 9 bases had no gene match. CDR3 length: 14 residues. In DNA, the CDR3 is TGTGCCAGCTTCGGACAGGGGAGTAGAAATGAGCAGTTCTTC. Translating it yields CASFGQGSRNEQFF.

The chain combines TRBV7-2 with TRBJ1-2; no definite D call. Germline V lookup: CDR1 SGHTA, CDR2 FQGNSA. The V end was cut by 3 bases, the J end by 2 bases, with 7 bases between. The CDR3 is 13 residues long. The CDR3 DNA follows: TGTGCCAGCAGCTTTACATTAAACTATGGCTACACCTTC. This sequence encodes CASSFTLNYGYTF.

This clonotype was found a few times. This chain joins TRBV18 and TRBJ1-2; 7 bases match TRBD1. The germline V gene has CDR1 KGHSH and CDR2 LQKENI. The CDR3 has 15 amino acids. The V gene end was trimmed by 6 bases and the J gene end by 2 bases; junction bases not matched to a gene: 9. In nucleotides, the CDR3 is TGTGCCAGCTCTCAGAGCCCGGGACAGAACTATGGCTACACCTTC. It specifies CASSQSPGQNYGYTF.

This clonotype has only a few counts. The chain couples TRBV5-4 to TRBJ2-2; possible D gene TRBD1, 5 bases. Germline V lookup: CDR1 SGHNT, CDR2 YYREEE (reference sequence). The V and J ends lost 4 bases and 6 bases respectively, with 16 bases between them. The CDR3 is 15 amino acids. For the CDR3, the DNA is TGTGCCAGCAGCGAGACCCGGACATTCCCCGGGGAGCTGTTTTTT. This translates into CASSETRTFPGELFF.

This chain joins TRBV14 and TRBJ2-7; the D gene is possibly TRBD1 (6 bases). The V end lost 5 bases, the J end lost 2 bases, and 16 bases lay between the germline ends. This CDR3 region has 15 residues. Germline V gene lookup returns CDR1 SGHDN and CDR2 FVKESK. In DNA, the CDR3 is TGTGCCAGCAGCGTGGGGGCCCTTGCTACCTACGAGCAGTACTTC. This encodes CASSVGALATYEQYF.

The chain couples TRBV6-5 to TRBJ1-1; perhaps TRBD1 as D (5 bases). The CDR3 consists of 14 residues. V was trimmed by 6 bases and J by 1 base, leaving 12 bases between them. CDR1 is MNHEY and CDR2 is SVGAGI in the germline V gene. The CDR3 sequence is CASSYTQGNTEAFF. In nucleotides, the CDR3 is TGTGCCAGCAGCTACACCCAGGGGAACACTGAAGCTTTCTTT.

In its sample, this clonotype was seen a few times. This sequence joins TRBV7-9 and TRBJ2-4, with a possible D match to TRBD1 (6 bases). This CDR3 is 15 amino acids long. The V gene's germline CDR1 is SEHNR and CDR2 FQNEAQ (reference sequence). Trimming removed 2 bases at V and 6 bases at J, with 14 bases between. The CDR3 reads CASSLIGTSLNIQYF. The CDR3, as DNA: TGTGCCAGCAGCTTAATAGGGACATCCTTAAACATTCAGTACTTC.

The table lists this clonotype with many counts. The chain links TRBV5-1 to TRBJ2-7; 10 bases fit TRBD1. CDR3 size: 16 residues. Germline assignment: CDR1 SGHRS and CDR2 YFSETQ. V dropped 0 bases and J dropped 3; count of bases not matched to a gene: 6. DNA for the CDR3: TGCGCCAGCAGCTTGGCTACCGGGACAGGGGTCTACGAGCAGTACTTC. Translated, it gives CASSLATGTGVYEQYF.

This clonotype showed up just a few times. The chain carries TRBV19 and TRBJ1-5; D may be TRBD1 (5 bases). CDR1 is LNHDA and CDR2 is SQIVND in the germline V gene (reference sequence). The CDR3 is 17 amino acids. Trimming removed 3 bases from V and 3 bases from J, with 18 bases in between. The CDR3 sequence is CASSIFSGRDYNQPQHF. DNA of the CDR3: TGTGCCAGTAGTATTTTTAGTGGCAGGGATTACAATCAGCCCCAGCATTTT.

The chain recombines TRBV11-2 with TRBJ1-6, with TRBD1 matching over 10 bases. Trimming removed 1 base from V and 9 bases from J; junction bases left unmatched: 6. The V gene's germline CDR1 is SGHAT and CDR2 FQNNGV. CDR3 size: 16 residues. CDR3 DNA: TGTGCCAGCAGCTTAGTAAGGGACAGGGGTAGTTCACCCCTCCACTTT. Protein sequence: CASSLVRDRGSSPLHF.

The V gene is TRBV25-1, the J gene TRBJ1-1; D might be TRBD1 (5 bases). Germline V gene sequence: CDR1 MGHDK, CDR2 SYGVNS. The CDR3 consists of 14 residues. V lost 4 bases and J lost 4, with 13 bases in between. The DNA for the CDR3 is TGTGCCAGCAGTGCCGGATCAGGGTTCACTGAAGCTTTCTTT. Translating gives CASSAGSGFTEAFF. The whole variable domain, remainder taken from reference TRBV25-1 and TRBJ1-1, is EADIYQTPRYLVIGTGKKITLECSQTMGHDKMYWYQQDPGMELHLIHYSYGVNSTEKGDLSSESTVSRIRTEHFPLTLESARPSHTSQYLCASSAGSGFTEAFFGQGTRLTVV.

This clonotype showed up just a few times. J is TRBJ1-5 and V is TRBV6-1; D is unresolved. Trimming stripped 1 base from V and 3 bases from J, with 10 bases between. The germline V gene has CDR1 MNHNS and CDR2 SASEGT. The CDR3 has 15 residues. This chain's CDR3 is CASSEDRSFNQPQHF. The CDR3 DNA reads TGTGCCAGCAGTGAAGATAGGTCCTTCAATCAGCCCCAGCATTTT.

The genes are TRBV5-1 and TRBJ2-1; 9 bases match TRBD1. Germline V lookup: CDR1 SGHRS, CDR2 YFSETQ. CDR3 size: 15 residues. J lost 7 bases, V lost 0 bases, and 5 bases had no gene match. The DNA of the CDR3 is TGCGCCAGCAGCTTGGTGGTACAGGGGGCTAATGAGCAGTTCTTC. This codes for CASSLVVQGANEQFF.

Many counts were recorded for this clonotype. The chain carries TRBV2 and TRBJ1-5, with D tentatively TRBD1 (5 bases). Trimming cost V 11 bases and J 4 bases, with 18 bases left between them. This CDR3 contains 14 residues. CDR1 and CDR2 (germline): SNHLY, FYNNEI. The CDR3 loop is CASQGDGRNQPQHF. CDR3 nucleotide sequence: TGTGCCTCCCAAGGGGATGGACGTAATCAGCCCCAGCATTTT.

In the case of this clonotype: A junction boundary mismatches the germline segment, possibly from a read error. This rearrangement joins TRBV6-1 to TRBJ2-1; 16 positions agree with TRBD2. Germline V gene lookup returns CDR1 MNHNS and CDR2 SASEGT. This CDR3 comprises 16 residues. CDR3 protein: CASAGTSGGAGNGQFF. The CDR3 region has the DNA TGTGCCAGCGCCGGGACTAGCGGGGGGGCGGGCAATGGGCAGTTCTTC.

The CDR3 nucleotides are TGCGCCAGCAGAAAGACTAGCGGAGCAAACACCGGGGAGCTGTTTTTT. Its translation is CASRKTSGANTGELFF. The chain couples TRBV5-1 to TRBJ2-2; TRBD2 agrees at 9 bases. Germline loops: CDR1 SGHRS, CDR2 YFSETQ. The V gene end was trimmed by 5 bases and the J gene end by 2 bases; junction bases not matched to a gene: 7. This CDR3 is 16 amino acids long.

Many counts were recorded for this clonotype. This rearrangement joins TRBV11-2 to TRBJ1-2, with 7 bases matching TRBD1. Germline CDR1 and CDR2: SGHAT and FQNNGV. The CDR3 totals 16 residues. V gave up 2 bases and J gave up 7 bases; unmatched junction bases: 13. This chain's CDR3 is CASSLLREGAPGGYTF. The CDR3 nucleotides read TGTGCCAGCAGCTTATTACGGGAGGGGGCGCCGGGTGGCTACACCTTC.

This clonotype was counted only a few times. This chain joins TRBV19 and TRBJ1-2, with D possibly being TRBD1 (6 bases). V was clipped by 7 bases and J by 0 bases, with 15 bases between them. This CDR3 is 15 amino acids long. CDR1 is LNHDA and CDR2 is SQIVND in the germline V gene (reference sequence). The CDR3 loop reads CASTPQGTSNYGYTF. The CDR3 nucleotides read TGTGCCAGTACACCGCAGGGGACTTCTAACTATGGCTACACCTTC.

This clonotype turned up a few times. The gene calls are TRBV20-1 and TRBJ1-5; D may be TRBD1 (6 bases). With 1 base removed from V and 2 bases from J, the gap between germline ends came to 27 bases. CDR1 is DFQATT, CDR2 SNEGSKA, per germline (reference sequence). The CDR3 spans 20 residues. CDR3 residues: CSARANPSPQGSIGNQPQHF. DNA of the CDR3: TGCAGTGCTAGAGCCAACCCCAGCCCGCAGGGGAGTATAGGCAATCAGCCCCAGCATTTT.

This clonotype was counted between two and nine times. The chain is built from TRBV10-3 and TRBJ2-5; D tentatively reads TRBD1 or TRBD2 (6 bases each). Germline loops: CDR1 ENHRY, CDR2 SYGVKD. The length of the CDR3 is 13 residues. V was pared by 8 bases and J by 4 bases, with 14 bases between. The CDR3, as DNA: TGTGCCATCGGGGAAGGGGGGACAGAGACCCAGTACTTC. Translation gives CAIGEGGTETQYF.

This clonotype was counted ten times or more. The V call is TRBV5-1, the J call TRBJ1-4, with D unclear. With 3 bases removed from V and 0 bases from J, the gap between germline ends came to 6 bases. CDR3 size: 14 residues. CDR1 and CDR2 from the germline V gene are SGHRS and YFSETQ. The CDR3 spells CASSSEATNEKLFF. CDR3 bases: TGCGCCAGCAGCTCGGAAGCAACTAATGAAAAACTGTTTTTT.

This chain joins TRBV20-1 and TRBJ2-3, with no clear D. This CDR3 is built from 16 residues. Germline loops: CDR1 DFQATT, CDR2 SNEGSKA (reference sequence). V lost 0 bases and J 4 bases, leaving 17 bases between the germline ends. The CDR3 region is CSARDLVGYLSDTQYF. The CDR3 bases are TGCAGTGCTAGAGATTTGGTTGGCTACTTATCAGATACGCAGTATTTT.

The V and J genes are TRBV6-5 and TRBJ1-5, with D perhaps matching TRBD1 (5 bases). V lost 0 bases and J 9 bases, leaving 15 bases between the germline ends. The CDR3 sequence is 15 residues long. Per germline, CDR1 MNHEY and CDR2 SVGAGI. The DNA for the CDR3 is TGTGCCAGCAGTTACTCTGGGGACTCGTTGTGGCCCCAGCATTTT. Its translation: CASSYSGDSLWPQHF.

The chain links TRBV6-1 to TRBJ1-2; the match to TRBD1 covers 7 bases. Germline loops: CDR1 MNHNS, CDR2 SASEGT. Trimming removed 4 bases from V and 8 bases from J; junction bases left unmatched: 7. This CDR3 comprises 13 residues. The CDR3 is CASSALDRDGYTF. The CDR3 nucleotides are TGTGCCAGCAGTGCCCTCGACAGGGACGGCTACACCTTC.

Many counts were recorded for this clonotype. The chain has TRBV20-1 and TRBJ1-1, with 11 bases matching TRBD1. The germline V gene has CDR1 DFQATT and CDR2 SNEGSKA (reference sequence). The CDR3 is 14 residues long. For the CDR3, the DNA is TGCAGCGCTGGGACAGGGGGTACGAGCACTGAAGCTTTCTTT. Protein: CSAGTGGTSTEAFF.

The V and J genes are TRBV20-1 and TRBJ1-6, with D perhaps TRBD1 (5 bases). The CDR3 runs to 14 residues. Germline V lookup: CDR1 DFQATT, CDR2 SNEGSKA (reference sequence). V was clipped by 3 bases and J by 8 bases, with 14 bases between them. The CDR3 here is CSARGQALDSPLHF. Written as DNA, the CDR3 is TGCAGTGCTAGGGGGCAGGCCTTGGATTCACCCCTCCACTTT.